This passage covers 13 T cell receptor beta chains from one sample sequenced in a study of cytomegalovirus exposure and HLA in healthy donors. Profiled with immunoSEQ multiplex PCR; TCRdb holds only in-frame clones, not every one. The data hold approximately 300,000 clones, with around 90% observed a single time. Sample: PBMCs. The receptors stem from a woman aged 25 to 39 in good health and CMV-seropositive.

J is TRBJ2-3 and V is TRBV18; the D gene is possibly TRBD2 (6 bases). The CDR3 has 17 residues. The V end lost 4 bases, the J end lost 4 bases, and 21 bases lay between the germline ends. Germline loops: CDR1 KGHSH, CDR2 LQKENI. The CDR3 nucleotides are TGTGCCAGCTCACAACCGGGGGTTCTCGCAGGCCCAGATACGCAGTATTTT. It yields the protein CASSQPGVLAGPDTQYF.

This chain joins TRBV4-3 and TRBJ2-5; 10 positions agree with TRBD1. Trimming at V came to 3 bases and at J to 4 bases, leaving 11 bases not matched to a gene. Germline V gene lookup returns CDR1 LGHNA and CDR2 YSLEER. This CDR3 comprises 17 residues. The CDR3: CASSQKWDRGGGETQYF. CDR3 nucleotides: TGCGCCAGCAGCCAGAAGTGGGACAGGGGCGGAGGAGAGACCCAGTACTTC.

The chain joins TRBV7-2 to TRBJ2-5; 8 positions match TRBD1. V was pared by 10 bases and J by 2 bases, with 6 bases of the junction left unmatched. Germline V gene data show CDR1 as SGHTA and CDR2 as FQGNSA. The CDR3 spans 13 residues. The chain's CDR3 is CAINQGAQETQYF. CDR3 nucleotides: TGTGCCATCAACCAGGGGGCTCAAGAGACCCAGTACTTC.

This sequence joins TRBV18 and TRBJ1-2, with D perhaps matching TRBD1 (5 bases). This CDR3 region has 13 residues. Trimming pared 2 bases from V and 8 bases from J, leaving 12 bases between. Germline CDR1 and CDR2: KGHSH and LQKENI. CDR3 sequence: CASSPVGAEGYTF. In DNA, the CDR3 is TGTGCCAGCTCACCAGTAGGGGCCGAGGGCTACACCTTC.

This chain uses TRBV4-2 with TRBJ2-5; maybe TRBD1 (6 bases). This CDR3 spans 15 amino acids. Trimming cost V 0 bases and J 3 bases, with 11 bases left between them. Germline CDR1 is LGHNA and CDR2 is YNFKEQ. The CDR3 coding sequence is TGTGCCAGCAGCCAAGAGGGGGCCAAAAAAGAGACCCAGTACTTC. Translating it yields CASSQEGAKKETQYF.

The rearrangement joins TRBV5-1 to TRBJ2-1; no clear D gene. CDR1 and CDR2 from the germline V gene are SGHRS and YFSETQ. Trimming left V 0 bases short and J 10 bases short, with 8 bases between. The CDR3 loop spans 12 amino acids. The CDR3 DNA reads as TGCGCCAGCAGCTTGGAGTTAGGGGAGCAGTTCTTC. It is translated as CASSLELGEQFF.

The chain combines TRBV7-2 with TRBJ2-5; 8 nucleotides line up with TRBD2. With 7 bases clipped from V and 4 bases from J, the junction kept 8 bases outside the gene matches. This CDR3 contains 14 residues. The germline V gene encodes CDR1 SGHTA and CDR2 FQGNSA. The CDR3 nucleotides read TGTGCCAGCAATCAGGTAGCGGGAATAGAGACCCAGTACTTC. Residues: CASNQVAGIETQYF.

The genes are TRBV28 and TRBJ1-1; D unclear. The germline V gene encodes CDR1 MDHEN and CDR2 SYDVKM. V was pared by 2 bases and J by 0 bases, with 10 bases between. CDR3 length equals 15 residues. The CDR3 sequence is CASSLVGRMNTEAFF. The CDR3 nucleotides are TGTGCCAGCAGTTTAGTCGGCAGAATGAACACTGAAGCTTTCTTT. The full variable domain, rest sourced from reference TRBV28 and TRBJ1-1, is DVKVTQSSRYLVKRTGEKVFLECVQDMDHENMFWYRQDPGLGLRLIYFSYDVKMKEKGDIPEGYSVSREKKERFSLILESASTNQTSMYLCASSLVGRMNTEAFFGQGTRLTVV.

The J gene is TRBJ1-5, the V gene TRBV6-1; D is unclear. CDR1 is MNHNS, CDR2 SASEGT, per germline. V lost 1 base and J 3 bases, leaving 10 bases between the germline ends. This CDR3 is built from 15 residues. The CDR3 DNA sequence: TGTGCCAGCAGTGAAGGGCTCTTAGACAATCAGCCCCAGCATTTT. Residues: CASSEGLLDNQPQHF.

Turning to this clone: Other nucleotide sequences from this sample produce the same CDR3. The chain uses TRBV6-5 and TRBJ1-5; 9 positions agree with TRBD1. From germline, CDR1 is MNHEY and CDR2 SVGAGI. V shed 6 bases and J 1 base; nucleotides not matched to a gene: 4. CDR3 size: 15 residues. CDR3 DNA: TGTGCCAGCAGCACCGACAGGGGGAGCAATCAGCCCCAGCATTTT. This sequence encodes CASSTDRGSNQPQHF.

This chain joins TRBV4-1 and TRBJ2-1; no reliable D call. The germline V and J ends were trimmed by 1 base and 0 bases, with 7 bases remaining between them. Per germline, CDR1 MGHRA and CDR2 YSYEKL. This CDR3 has 15 amino acids. The CDR3: CASSQGGSSYNEQFF. CDR3 bases: TGCGCCAGCAGCCAAGGCGGCAGCTCCTACAATGAGCAGTTCTTC.

J is TRBJ1-2 and V is TRBV5-1; D is undetermined. Germline V gene sequence: CDR1 SGHRS, CDR2 YFSETQ. The CDR3 covers 14 residues. Trimming removed 5 bases from V and 4 bases from J, with 15 bases in between. CDR3 nucleotides: TGCGCCAGCAGTCCAACCCGGGGTAGCTATGGCTACACCTTC. This encodes CASSPTRGSYGYTF.

This clone was detected once. V is TRBV19 and J is TRBJ2-7; weak D call: TRBD2 (6 bases). Germline V gives CDR1 LNHDA, CDR2 SQIVND (reference sequence). The V and J ends lost 3 bases and 3 bases respectively, with 15 bases between them. The CDR3 is made up of 15 amino acids. CDR3 sequence reads: CASSIGSPPFYEQYF. Here the CDR3 DNA reads TGTGCCAGTAGTATCGGGAGTCCTCCTTTCTACGAGCAGTACTTC.